The source of this TCR beta chain is a study of T-cell reconstitution after alpha-beta-depleted transplantation in children. Study-level findings and limits: Hyperexpanded clones declined; after one year, newly produced T cells mostly supplied diversity. The origin of alpha-beta T cells about two months after transplant was reportedly several hundred expanded graft clones. In some patients, recipient T cells and intrathymic progenitors surviving conditioning explained high day-60 diversity.

A TCRbeta library incorporating unique molecular identifiers was prepared. Via MiXCR, TCRdb re-called the PCR reads, giving one row per CDR3 protein. The repertoire holds 77,000 or so distinct CDR3 sequences, with 15% to 20% as singletons. The V and J ends lost 0 bases and 5 bases respectively, with 8 bases between them. This CDR3 region has 13 residues. Germline V gene lookup returns CDR1 MNHNS and CDR2 SASEGT. Regarding this clonotype: Its antigen is as yet unknown.

The sequence was obtained from a male patient aged 2 to 10 who had a stem cell transplant for acute lymphoblastic leukemia, so the T cells may come from the graft donor. The sample was PBMCs, mostly from graft donor cells, taken 360 days after TCRalphabeta/CD19-depleted stem cell transplant. This chain joins TRBV6-1 and TRBJ2-7; no firm D call. DNA of the CDR3: TGTGCCAGCAGTGAAGCGCGGTCGGACGAGCAGTACTTC. Residues: CASSEARSDEQYF.